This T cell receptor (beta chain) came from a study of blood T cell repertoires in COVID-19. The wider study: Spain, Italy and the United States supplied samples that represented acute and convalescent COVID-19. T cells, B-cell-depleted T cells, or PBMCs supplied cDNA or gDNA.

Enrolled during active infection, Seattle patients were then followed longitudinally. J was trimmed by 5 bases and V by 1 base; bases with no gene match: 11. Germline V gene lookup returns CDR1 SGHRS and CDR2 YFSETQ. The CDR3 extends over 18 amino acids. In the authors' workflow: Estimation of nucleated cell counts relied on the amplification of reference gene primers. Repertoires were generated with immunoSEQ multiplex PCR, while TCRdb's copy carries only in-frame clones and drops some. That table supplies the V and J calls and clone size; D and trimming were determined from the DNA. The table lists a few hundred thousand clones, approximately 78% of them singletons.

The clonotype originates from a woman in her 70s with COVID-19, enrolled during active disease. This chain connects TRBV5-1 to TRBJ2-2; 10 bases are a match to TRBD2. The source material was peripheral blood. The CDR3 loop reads CASSLLAGGFEGTGELFF. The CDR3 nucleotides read TGCGCCAGCAGCTTGTTAGCGGGAGGCTTCGAGGGGACCGGGGAGCTGTTTTTT.